Below, 20 T cell receptor beta chains from the same sample are listed, as sequenced in a study of post-analysis software for immune sequencing data. Broader study findings: Patients had higher frequencies than controls of five TRBV segments, including TRBV5-6, TRBV5-1 and TRBV20-1.

Unique molecular identifiers tagged the TCR beta cDNA libraries. Each CDR3 protein gets one entry after TCRdb re-called the PCR reads with MiXCR. Among about 430,000 distinct CDR3 sequences listed, less than 40% were seen once. Antigens for these TCRs are unknown. Source material: blood. These receptors were collected from a girl aged 2 to 9 with multiple sclerosis.

This clonotype was detected a few times. This chain links TRBV13 with TRBJ2-7, with 9 bases identical to TRBD2. The V gene's germline CDR1 is PRHDT and CDR2 FYEKMQ (reference sequence). The CDR3 length is 15 residues. The J segment lost 3 bases and the V segment lost 5 bases, leaving 8 bases of the junction unmatched. The CDR3: CASSNSGSLHYEQYF. The CDR3 DNA follows: TGTGCCAGCAGCAATAGCGGGAGCCTCCACTACGAGCAGTACTTC.

With regard to this clonotype: This may come from a read error, since a much larger clone is one base off. The CDR3 nucleotides read TGTGCCAGCAGCGTAACTGGGGGGGCCAATGAGCAGTACTTC. Translated: CASSVTGGANEQYF. The rearrangement joins TRBV9 to TRBJ2-7; tentatively, D is TRBD2 (7 bases). CDR3 size: 14 residues. Trimming removed 1 base from V and 7 bases from J, with 15 bases in between. Per germline, CDR1 SGDLS and CDR2 YYNGEE.

The chain is built from TRBV5-1 and TRBJ2-3; the D gene is possibly TRBD2 (6 bases). Trimming removed 4 bases at V and 0 bases at J, with 15 bases between. The CDR3 contains 16 residues. Per the germline V gene, CDR1 is SGHRS and CDR2 is YFSETQ. DNA for the CDR3: TGCGCCAGCAGCGTCAAAGCGGGCCCTAGCACAGATACGCAGTATTTT. Translation gives CASSVKAGPSTDTQYF. Full variable domain (remainder filled in from reference TRBV5-1 and TRBJ2-3): KAGVTQTPRYLIKTRGQQVTLSCSPISGHRSVSWYQQTPGQGLQFLFEYFSETQRNKGNFPGRFSGRQFSNSRSEMNVSTLELGDSALYLCASSVKAGPSTDTQYFGPGTRLTVL.

The J gene is TRBJ2-1, the V gene TRBV3-1, with 12 bases that match TRBD2. The trim removed 0 bases at V and 3 bases at J, leaving 9 bases unmatched. Per the germline V gene, CDR1 is LGHDT and CDR2 is YNNKEL (reference sequence). The CDR3 has 19 amino acids. In nucleotides, the CDR3 is TGTGCCAGCAGCCAAGATCGGCGGGCTAGCGGGAGGGACTACAATGAGCAGTTCTTC. Translated, it gives CASSQDRRASGRDYNEQFF.

This clonotype turned up a few times. This chain links TRBV7-3 with TRBJ2-1; 9 positions agree with TRBD1. The J segment lost 7 bases and the V segment lost 6 bases, leaving 4 bases of the junction unmatched. The V gene's germline CDR1 is SGHTA and CDR2 FQGTGA. The length of the CDR3 is 13 residues. The CDR3 reads CASRRTGENEQFF. In DNA, the CDR3 is TGTGCCAGCAGACGGACAGGGGAAAATGAGCAGTTCTTC. Using reference TRBV7-3 and TRBJ2-1 for the parts outside the CDR3, the full variable domain is GAGVSQTPSNKVTEKGKYVELRCDPISGHTALYWYRQSLGQGPEFLIYFQGTGAADDSGLPNDRFFAVRPEGSVSTLKIQRTERGDSAVYLCASRRTGENEQFFGPGTRLTVL.

J is TRBJ2-7 and V is TRBV5-6; a possible D gene is TRBD2 (6 bases). CDR1 and CDR2 from the germline V gene are SGHDT and YYEEEE. Trimming removed 4 bases at V and 7 bases at J, with 15 bases between. The CDR3 runs 13 residues. This CDR3 is CASSQDFRGEQYF. In nucleotides, the CDR3 is TGTGCCAGCAGCCAAGACTTCCGGGGGGAGCAGTACTTC.

This clonotype was detected a few times. The rearrangement uses TRBV29-1 and TRBJ2-3; TRBD2 agrees at 9 bases. CDR1 is SQVTM, CDR2 ANQGSEA, per germline. This CDR3 spans 14 amino acids. After removal of 3 bases from V and 8 bases from J, the junction contained 9 bases not matched to a gene. CDR3 DNA sequence: TGCAGCGTTGATAGGATAGCGGGAGAGCGTACGCAGTATTTT. It specifies CSVDRIAGERTQYF.

This clonotype was detected only a few times. The J gene is TRBJ2-7, the V gene TRBV15; 7 nucleotides agree with TRBD1. V shed 0 bases and J 1 base; nucleotides not matched to a gene: 3. The CDR3 is made up of 15 amino acids. Per the germline V gene, CDR1 is LNHNV and CDR2 is YYDKDF (reference sequence). The DNA of the CDR3 is TGTGCCACCAGCAGAGATATCAGGGGGTCCTACGAGCAGTACTTC. It encodes CATSRDIRGSYEQYF. The variable domain in full, with the rest retrieved from reference TRBV15 and TRBJ2-7, is DAMVIQNPRYQVTQFGKPVTLSCSQTLNHNVMYWYQQKSSQAPKLLFHYYDKDFNNEADTPDNFQSRRPNTSFCFLDIRSPGLGDTAMYLCATSRDIRGSYEQYFGPGTRLTVT.

The chain links TRBV10-3 to TRBJ1-4; D unclear. The CDR3 is made up of 19 amino acids. CDR1 ENHRY and CDR2 SYGVKD come from the germline V gene. Trimming pared 0 bases from V and 6 bases from J, leaving 23 bases between. Here the CDR3 DNA reads TGTGCCATCAGTGAGTCGCCCCCGCGCGTAGAGCGGCGCGATGAAAAACTGTTTTTT. Translation gives CAISESPPRVERRDEKLFF.

In its sample, this clonotype was seen many times. The chain is built from TRBV5-6 and TRBJ1-2; maybe TRBD1 (5 bases). This CDR3 contains 14 residues. Trimming took 1 base from V and 3 from J, leaving 10 bases between them. Per germline, CDR1 SGHDT and CDR2 YYEEEE. This chain's CDR3 is CASSLNRLDYGYTF. The CDR3 bases are TGTGCCAGCAGCTTGAACAGGCTCGACTATGGCTACACCTTC.

Only a few counts were recorded for this clonotype. The chain links TRBV5-5 to TRBJ2-1; D gene unclear. CDR3 length equals 13 residues. V was clipped by 2 bases and J by 4 bases, with 7 bases between them. Germline loops: CDR1 SGHKS, CDR2 YYEKEE (reference sequence). The CDR3, as DNA: TGTGCCAGCAGCTTACTCATATACAATGAGCAGTTCTTC. Translating gives CASSLLIYNEQFF.

The chain couples TRBV29-1 to TRBJ2-4, with D possibly matching TRBD1 (5 bases). The J call may be mistaken, given a closer DNA end match to TRBJ2-7. The CDR3 covers 14 residues. Germline CDR1 reads SQVTM; CDR2 reads ANQGSEA. The CDR3 protein is CSVRKGPGTYEQYF. CDR3 DNA sequence: TGCAGCGTCCGAAAAGGGCCAGGGACCTACGAGCAGTACTTC.

A few counts support this clonotype. The rearrangement joins TRBV20-1 to TRBJ1-5, with no clear D. Germline V gene lookup returns CDR1 DFQATT and CDR2 SNEGSKA (reference sequence). Deletions cut 1 base from V and 6 bases from J, with 10 bases between. CDR3 size: 13 residues. Here the CDR3 reads CSARVAGAQPQHF. The CDR3 DNA follows: TGCAGTGCTAGAGTAGCGGGAGCTCAGCCCCAGCATTTT.

The chain has TRBV4-3 and TRBJ2-7; tentative D call: TRBD2 (6 bases). The CDR3 extends over 15 amino acids. The V gene lost 1 base and the J gene lost 2 bases, with 12 bases spanning the gap. Germline V gene data show CDR1 as LGHNA and CDR2 as YSLEER. The CDR3 reads CASSQGWRDAYEQYF. For the CDR3, the DNA is TGCGCCAGCAGCCAAGGGTGGCGGGATGCCTACGAGCAGTACTTC.

This clonotype has a handful of counts. The rearrangement joins TRBV7-9 to TRBJ1-2; tentative D call: TRBD1 (6 bases). Germline CDR1 is SEHNR and CDR2 is FQNEAQ (reference sequence). This CDR3 contains 13 residues. V was cut by 3 bases and J by 6 bases, with 11 bases left in between. The DNA for the CDR3 is TGTGCCAGCAGCTTCTGGGGGGGCAATGGCTACACCTTC. It specifies CASSFWGGNGYTF.

The chain links TRBV5-1 to TRBJ2-7; tentative D call: TRBD1 (8 bases). CDR3 length: 14 residues. Germline CDR1 SGHRS, CDR2 YFSETQ. V was cut by 4 bases and J by 6 bases, with 17 bases left in between. CDR3 loop: CASSENRGGGEQYF. The CDR3 DNA follows: TGCGCCAGCAGCGAAAACAGGGGGGGAGGCGAGCAGTACTTC.

In nucleotides, the CDR3 is TGTGCCAGCAGCTACGGACAGAACTATGGCTACACCTTC. It is translated as CASSYGQNYGYTF. V gene TRBV11-1 combines with J gene TRBJ1-2, with D perhaps matching TRBD1 (6 bases). This CDR3 has 13 residues. V lost 4 bases and J lost 2, with 8 bases in between. Germline CDR1 and CDR2: SGHAT and FQDESV (reference sequence).

The chain links TRBV6-2 or TRBV6-3 to TRBJ2-2; 7 bases map to TRBD1. This CDR3 is built from 15 residues. V dropped 4 bases and J dropped 1; count of bases not matched to a gene: 3. Germline CDR1 reads MNHEY; CDR2 reads SVGEGT. The CDR3 spells CASSFGQENTGELFF. The CDR3 region has the DNA TGTGCCAGCAGTTTCGGACAGGAGAACACCGGGGAGCTGTTTTTT.

V gene TRBV18 combines with J gene TRBJ2-7; 13 positions agree with TRBD2. This CDR3 contains 17 residues. V shed 3 bases, J shed 2 bases, and the junction held 7 bases outside the gene matches. The V gene's germline CDR1 is KGHSH and CDR2 LQKENI. The CDR3 spells CASSPGLAGALTYEQYF. The CDR3 nucleotides are TGTGCCAGCTCACCCGGACTAGCGGGGGCGTTGACCTACGAGCAGTACTTC.

The V call is TRBV20-1, the J call TRBJ1-2, with 9 positions matching TRBD1. CDR1 is DFQATT, CDR2 SNEGSKA, per germline (reference sequence). This CDR3 has 14 amino acids. J was trimmed by 6 bases and V by 6 bases; bases with no gene match: 11. CDR3 in amino acids: CSASRWTGVNGYTF. CDR3 DNA: TGCAGTGCCAGCCGCTGGACAGGGGTCAATGGCTACACCTTC.